This T cell receptor beta chain is from a study of blood T cell repertoires in COVID-19. Study overall: The cDNA or gDNA used as material had been derived from T cells, B-cell-depleted T cells, or PBMCs.

Generated by immunoSEQ multiplex PCR, the TCRdb table keeps only in-frame clones and is missing some. The repertoire consists of some 31,000 clones, with 85% occurring once and the leading ten covering about 14%. The germline CDR1 and CDR2 sequences are SNHLY and FYNNEI. The CDR3 runs to 14 residues. V gave up 8 bases and J gave up 0 bases, with 12 bases separating them. The V and J genes are TRBV2 and TRBJ2-3; the D gene is possibly TRBD1 (6 bases). This TCR derives from a human donor with acute or convalescent COVID-19. The donor label of this sample is uncertain. Sequencing was carried out using peripheral blood. CDR3 sequence: CASLTGPSTDTQYF. The CDR3 DNA reads as TGTGCCAGCCTAACAGGGCCTAGCACAGATACGCAGTATTTT.